The rows below give T cell receptor beta chains drawn from one sample of a study of early T cells in non-severe SARS-CoV-2 infection. Using its own MiXCR run on the 5' RACE reads, TCRdb lists one record per CDR3 protein. The data hold roughly 58,000 distinct CDR3 sequences, with approximately 6% observed a single time. Sequenced sample: whole blood. The receptor set was obtained from an adult who was a healthcare worker with PCR-confirmed SARS-CoV-2 infection or an uninfected control (not recorded which). Each CDR3 is given with its conserved first and last residue. Each record gives: D gene, V gene, clone size, J gene, CDR3 protein, CDR3 DNA. D genes are given only for firm matches. Clone size is stated in some rows and not others, as once, few, many or a class when expanded.

-	TRBV5-1	few	TRBJ1-2	CASSSNGQKGYGYTF	TGCGCCAGCAGCTCCAATGGACAGAAAGGCTATGGCTACACCTTC
TRBD2	TRBV14	many	TRBJ2-5	CASSQEIGSGGSAETQYF	TGTGCCAGCAGCCAAGAGATAGGCAGCGGGGGGTCCGCAGAGACCCAGTACTTC
-	TRBV7-6	-	TRBJ1-1	CASSHGQHEAFF	TGTGCCAGCAGCCACGGACAGCATGAAGCTTTCTTT
-	TRBV20-1	many	TRBJ2-7	CSAQIQGTYEQYF	TGCAGTGCTCAGATCCAGGGAACCTACGAGCAGTACTTC
-	TRBV12-3/TRBV12-4	-	TRBJ2-7	CASRPGLTYEQYF	TGTGCCAGCAGACCGGGACTCACCTACGAGCAGTACTTC
TRBD2	TRBV30	few	TRBJ2-3	CAWSPGAGDTDTQYF	TGTGCCTGGAGTCCCGGAGCGGGGGACACAGATACGCAGTATTTT
-	TRBV7-6	-	TRBJ2-1	CASSLSSRSGFYNEQFF	TGTGCCAGCAGCTTATCCTCCCGAAGCGGCTTTTACAATGAGCAGTTCTTC
TRBD1	TRBV5-5	-	TRBJ1-6	CASSVDRGRSPLHF	TGTGCCAGCAGCGTGGACAGGGGGCGGTCACCCCTCCACTTT
-	TRBV14	many	TRBJ2-5	CASSRQGLQETQYF	TGTGCCAGCAGCCGTCAGGGCCTCCAAGAGACCCAGTACTTC
TRBD2	TRBV3-1	many	TRBJ2-3	CASSQDGDYSSGHTQYF	TGTGCCAGCAGCCAAGACGGGGACTACTCGTCGGGGCATACGCAGTATTTT
-	TRBV4-3	many	TRBJ2-2	CASSQAGIRSGELFF	TGCGCCAGCAGCCAAGCAGGGATCAGATCCGGGGAGCTGTTTTTT
-	TRBV5-1	many	TRBJ1-1	CASSLGAVNTEAFF	TGCGCCAGCAGCTTGGGGGCTGTGAACACTGAAGCTTTCTTT
TRBD2	TRBV12-3/TRBV12-4	few	TRBJ2-7	CASSWGLAGDSYYEQYF	TGTGCCAGCAGTTGGGGACTAGCGGGGGATTCCTACTACGAGCAGTACTTC
TRBD2	TRBV4-1	many	TRBJ2-4	CASSHGLAGEAKNIQYF	TGCGCCAGCAGCCACGGACTAGCGGGGGAAGCCAAAAACATTCAGTACTTC
TRBD1	TRBV4-3	many	TRBJ1-1	CASSQDTGGEDTEAFF	TGCGCCAGCAGCCAAGACACAGGGGGCGAGGACACTGAAGCTTTCTTT
TRBD1	TRBV2	-	TRBJ2-3	CASSAGTGGTDTQYF	TGTGCCAGCAGTGCCGGGACAGGCGGGACAGATACGCAGTATTTT
TRBD1	TRBV6-6	-	TRBJ1-4	CASSYSTGTQEKLFF	TGTGCCAGCAGTTACTCGACAGGGACGCAAGAAAAACTGTTTTTT
-	TRBV11-2	many	TRBJ1-1	CASSLGPAMNTEAFF	TGTGCCAGCAGCTTAGGGCCAGCGATGAACACTGAAGCTTTCTTT
TRBD2	TRBV20-1	many	TRBJ2-3	CSATRSGRGGLTDTQYF	TGCAGTGCCACTCGGTCGGGTCGGGGGGGTCTAACAGATACGCAGTATTTT
-	TRBV7-9	-	TRBJ2-7	CASSRVVASREQYF	TGTGCCAGCAGCCGGGTCGTGGCGTCCAGGGAGCAGTACTTC
-	TRBV6-5	few	TRBJ2-3	CASSTTFTDTQYF	TGTGCCAGCAGTACTACATTCACAGATACGCAGTATTTT
-	TRBV29-1	medium-sized	TRBJ2-4	CSVAPGAKNIQYF	TGCAGCGTGGCCCCTGGAGCCAAAAACATTCAGTACTTC